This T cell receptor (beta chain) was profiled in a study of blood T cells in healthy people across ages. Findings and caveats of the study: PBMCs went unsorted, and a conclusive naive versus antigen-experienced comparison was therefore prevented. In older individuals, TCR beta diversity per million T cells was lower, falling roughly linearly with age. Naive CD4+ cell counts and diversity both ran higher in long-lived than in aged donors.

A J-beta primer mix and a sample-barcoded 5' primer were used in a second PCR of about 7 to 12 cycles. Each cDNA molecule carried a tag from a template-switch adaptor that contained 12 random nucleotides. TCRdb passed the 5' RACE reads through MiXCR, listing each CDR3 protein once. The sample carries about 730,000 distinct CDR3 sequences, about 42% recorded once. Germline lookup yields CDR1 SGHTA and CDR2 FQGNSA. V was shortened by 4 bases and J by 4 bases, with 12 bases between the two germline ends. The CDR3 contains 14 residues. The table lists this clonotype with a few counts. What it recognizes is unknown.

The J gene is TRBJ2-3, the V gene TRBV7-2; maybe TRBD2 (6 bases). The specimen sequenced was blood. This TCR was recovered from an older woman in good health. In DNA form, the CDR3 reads TGTGCCAGCAGCTATAGGGCGGGGTCAGATACGCAGTATTTT. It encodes CASSYRAGSDTQYF.